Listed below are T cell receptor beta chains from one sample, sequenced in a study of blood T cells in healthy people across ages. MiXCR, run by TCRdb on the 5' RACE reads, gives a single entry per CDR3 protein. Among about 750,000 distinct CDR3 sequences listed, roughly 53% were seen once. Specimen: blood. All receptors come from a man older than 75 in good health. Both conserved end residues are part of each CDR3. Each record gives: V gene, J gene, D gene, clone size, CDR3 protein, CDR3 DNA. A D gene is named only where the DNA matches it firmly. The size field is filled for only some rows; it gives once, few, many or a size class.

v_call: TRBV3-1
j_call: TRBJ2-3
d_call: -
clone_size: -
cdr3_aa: CASSHGFRGFRTDTQYF
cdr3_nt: TGTGCCAGCAGCCATGGATTCCGCGGGTTCAGGACAGATACGCAGTATTTT

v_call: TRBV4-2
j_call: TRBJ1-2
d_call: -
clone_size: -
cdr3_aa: CASSQDVRGTYGYTF
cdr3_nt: TGTGCCAGCAGCCAAGATGTTCGGGGGACCTATGGCTACACCTTC

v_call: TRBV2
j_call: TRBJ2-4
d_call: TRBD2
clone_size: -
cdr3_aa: CASRPGVAGSEQYF
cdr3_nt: TGTGCCAGCAGGCCCGGTGTAGCGGGGAGTGAGCAGTACTTC

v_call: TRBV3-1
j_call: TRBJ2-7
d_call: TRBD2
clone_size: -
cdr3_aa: CASSPRTSGRPKYF
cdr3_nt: TGTGCCAGCAGCCCTCGGACTAGCGGGAGGCCAAAGTACTTC

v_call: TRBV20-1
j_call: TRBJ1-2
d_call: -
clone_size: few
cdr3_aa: CSAGAGGYTF
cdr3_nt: TGCAGTGCCGGAGCGGGTGGCTACACCTTC

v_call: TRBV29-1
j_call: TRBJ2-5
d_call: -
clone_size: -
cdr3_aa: CSVVGRLTRETQYF
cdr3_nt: TGCAGCGTTGTGGGTAGACTAACCCGGGAGACCCAGTACTTC

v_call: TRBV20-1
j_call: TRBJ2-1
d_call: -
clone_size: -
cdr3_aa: CSARERDFEQFF
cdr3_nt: TGCAGTGCTAGAGAGCGGGACTTTGAGCAGTTCTTC

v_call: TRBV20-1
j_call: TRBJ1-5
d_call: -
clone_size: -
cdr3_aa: CSASFEESQPQHF
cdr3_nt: TGCAGTGCTAGTTTCGAGGAGAGTCAGCCCCAGCATTTT

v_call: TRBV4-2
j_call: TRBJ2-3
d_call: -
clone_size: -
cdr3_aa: CASSPAKGLADTQYF
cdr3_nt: TGTGCCAGCAGCCCTGCGAAGGGGCTAGCAGATACGCAGTATTTT

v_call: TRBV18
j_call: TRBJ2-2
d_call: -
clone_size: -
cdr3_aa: CASSIVDVGTPNTGELFF
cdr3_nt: TGTGCCAGCTCCATTGTGGATGTCGGAACACCGAACACCGGGGAGCTGTTTTTT

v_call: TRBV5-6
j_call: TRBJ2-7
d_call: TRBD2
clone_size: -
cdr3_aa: CASSLGAGGDPYEQYF
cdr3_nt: TGTGCCAGCAGCTTGGGTGCGGGAGGCGACCCATACGAGCAGTACTTC

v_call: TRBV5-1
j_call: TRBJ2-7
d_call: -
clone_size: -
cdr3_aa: CASSLVEAKGYYEQYF
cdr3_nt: TGCGCCAGCAGCTTGGTAGAGGCTAAAGGGTACTACGAGCAGTACTTC

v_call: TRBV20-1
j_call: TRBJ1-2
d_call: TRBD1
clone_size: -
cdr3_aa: CSATRPGTGGYGYTF
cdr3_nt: TGCAGTGCTACTCGTCCCGGGACAGGGGGCTATGGCTACACCTTC

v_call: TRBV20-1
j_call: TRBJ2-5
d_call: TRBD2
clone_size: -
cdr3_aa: CSAPLGLAGDVYQETQYF
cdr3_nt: TGCAGTGCCCCTTTGGGACTAGCGGGAGATGTATACCAAGAGACCCAGTACTTC

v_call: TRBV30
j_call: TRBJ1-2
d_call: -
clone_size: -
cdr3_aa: CAWSVRGAGGYTF
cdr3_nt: TGTGCCTGGAGTGTACGGGGGGCTGGTGGCTACACCTTC

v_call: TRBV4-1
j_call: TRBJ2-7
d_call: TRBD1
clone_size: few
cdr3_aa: CASSQGGQGSYEQYF
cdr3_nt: TGCGCCAGCAGCCAGGGTGGACAGGGTTCCTACGAGCAGTACTTC